One TCR beta chain is described in this entry. Antigen specificity is unknown. This sample stems from a study of shared clonotypes between healthy human individuals. Study outcomes and limitations: The sole specimen, blood, was sampled, and tissue repertoires likely differ.

The repertoire was sequenced with immunoSEQ multiplex PCR; TCRdb's copy has only in-frame clones and lacks some. The sample gives over 2 million clones, around 92% of which show up once; 0.37% is in the top ten. Per germline, CDR1 SGHDN and CDR2 FVKESK. This CDR3 is built from 15 residues. Trimming pared 0 bases from V and 3 bases from J, leaving 12 bases between. What was sequenced was naive CD4+ T cells from PBMCs. Described subset: CD45RA+ positively selected. This receptor was taken from a man aged 18 to 29 in good health. Some clones in this sample may be carry-over from other donors' samples. The rearrangement uses TRBV14 and TRBJ2-7; no reliable D call. CDR3 loop: CASSQDLSPGYEQYF. CDR3 nucleotide sequence: TGTGCCAGCAGCCAAGATCTCTCGCCAGGCTACGAGCAGTACTTC.